Presented here are 12 T cell receptor beta chains from one specimen sequenced in a study of human T cells and chemical hapten exposure. Time point reported: patch test 3, about 24 weeks after DPC sensitization. This sample's treatment: therapeutic diphenylcyclopropenone sensitization with weekly scalp DPC. RNA extraction used unfractionated whole blood as the source of total RNA. TCRdb re-called the RACE reads through MiXCR, storing one row per CDR3 protein. The data show 38,000 or so distinct CDR3 sequences, more than 8% seen once. The input for sequencing was whole blood, taken in connection with sensitization to the hapten diphenylcyclopropenone (DPC). Receptors originate from a middle-aged man with alopecia areata. Some clones in this sample may be carry-over from other donors' samples.

A word on this clonotype: A much larger clone sits a single nucleotide away, making a read error possible. The chain recombines TRBV7-9 with TRBJ2-3; perhaps D is TRBD1 or TRBD2 (5 bases each). CDR1 and CDR2 (germline): SEHNR, FQNEAQ (reference sequence). This CDR3 is built from 12 residues. CDR3 region: CASSLASGTQNF. In DNA, the CDR3 is TGTGCCAGCAGCTTAGCATCAGGGACGCAGAATTTT.

The table lists this clonotype with many counts. The rearrangement links TRBV12-3 or TRBV12-4 to TRBJ1-1; the D is unclear. This CDR3 comprises 13 residues. V was pared by 4 bases and J by 2 bases, with 8 bases between. CDR3 protein: CASSSMANTEAFF. The CDR3 DNA sequence: TGTGCCAGCAGTTCTATGGCTAACACTGAAGCTTTCTTT.

V usage is TRBV5-5 and J usage is TRBJ1-5; a possible D gene is TRBD1 (5 bases). V lost 4 bases and J lost 2, with 16 bases in between. Germline-derived CDR1 and CDR2 are SGHKS and YYEKEE (reference sequence). CDR3 length: 16 residues. The CDR3 is CASSPLGGDGNQPQHF. The CDR3 DNA reads TGTGCCAGCAGCCCCCTTGGGGGTGATGGCAATCAGCCCCAGCATTTT.

A few counts support this clonotype. The chain uses TRBV10-3 and TRBJ2-5; 12 bases agree with TRBD2. CDR1 is ENHRY, CDR2 SYGVKD, per germline. Trimming took 10 bases from V and 4 from J; bases not matched to a gene: 4. This CDR3 region has 13 residues. The CDR3 DNA reads TGTGCCACGTTACTAGCGGGAGGAGAGACCCAGTACTTC. Encoded protein: CATLLAGGETQYF.

This clonotype was counted many times. J is TRBJ2-7 and V is TRBV7-9; 8 nucleotides agree with TRBD1. The germline V gene encodes CDR1 SEHNR and CDR2 FQNEAQ (reference sequence). V shed 5 bases, J shed 1 base, and the junction held 4 bases outside the gene matches. The CDR3 sequence is 14 residues long. The CDR3 DNA reads as TGTGCCAGCAGCCCGAGGACAGGGTCCTACGAGCAGTACTTC. It codes for CASSPRTGSYEQYF.

The rearrangement uses TRBV6-2 or TRBV6-3 and TRBJ2-3, with D tentatively TRBD2 (6 bases). CDR1 is MNHEY, CDR2 SVGEGT, per germline. Trimming took 8 bases from V and 0 from J, leaving 9 bases between them. The CDR3 consists of 13 residues. The CDR3 protein is CASRGTSTDTQYF. CDR3 coding DNA: TGTGCCAGCCGCGGGACCAGCACAGATACGCAGTATTTT.

By frequency in the sample, this clonotype is medium-sized. In nucleotides, the CDR3 is TGTGCCAGCAGTCGCCAGAACTATGGCTACACCTTC. This codes for CASSRQNYGYTF. The chain joins TRBV28 to TRBJ1-2; D is ambiguous. Germline CDR1 is MDHEN and CDR2 is SYDVKM. V dropped 5 bases and J dropped 2 bases, with 6 bases sitting between them. CDR3 length equals 12 residues.

This clonotype occurred a few times. The J gene is TRBJ1-2, the V gene TRBV4-1; unclear D gene. This CDR3 is 14 amino acids long. CDR1 is MGHRA and CDR2 is YSYEKL in the germline V gene. V was pared by 2 bases and J by 1 base, with 8 bases between. The CDR3 loop reads CASSQLAINYGYTF. In DNA form, the CDR3 reads TGCGCCAGCAGCCAATTGGCAATTAACTATGGCTACACCTTC.

This clonotype appeared once. The chain links TRBV15 to TRBJ1-4; D call uncertain. There are 12 residues in the CDR3. The germline V gene encodes CDR1 LNHNV and CDR2 YYDKDF (reference sequence). Between the trimmed V and J ends, which lost 7 bases and 5 bases, there was a span of 8 bases. The CDR3 coding sequence is TGTGCCACCATTGGAGGGAATGAAAAACTGTTTTTT. It yields the protein CATIGGNEKLFF.

This clonotype has a count of ten or more. The rearrangement uses TRBV28 and TRBJ2-1; D gene unclear. With 4 bases removed from V and 0 bases from J, the gap between germline ends came to 13 bases. The CDR3 has 16 residues. The germline V gene encodes CDR1 MDHEN and CDR2 SYDVKM. The CDR3 coding sequence is TGTGCCAGCAGTTCATCCTCTGGGGACTCCTACAATGAGCAGTTCTTC. It codes for CASSSSSGDSYNEQFF.

This clonotype was seen repeatedly, ten times or more. The chain has TRBV10-3 and TRBJ2-1; 10 bases fit TRBD2. This CDR3 region has 13 residues. The V and J ends lost 7 bases and 7 bases, in that order; junction bases with no gene match: 4. CDR1 ENHRY and CDR2 SYGVKD come from the germline V gene. The CDR3: CAITPGLANEQFF. The CDR3 region has the DNA TGTGCCATCACCCCGGGACTAGCGAATGAGCAGTTCTTC.

This rearrangement joins TRBV3-1 to TRBJ2-3, with 7 bases that match TRBD2. Per germline, CDR1 LGHDT and CDR2 YNNKEL (reference sequence). J gave up 9 bases and V 0 bases, and 6 bases lay outside the gene matches. CDR3 length: 14 residues. CDR3 residues: CASSQDWEGETQYF. For the CDR3, the DNA is TGTGCCAGCAGCCAAGATTGGGAGGGTGAGACGCAGTATTTT.